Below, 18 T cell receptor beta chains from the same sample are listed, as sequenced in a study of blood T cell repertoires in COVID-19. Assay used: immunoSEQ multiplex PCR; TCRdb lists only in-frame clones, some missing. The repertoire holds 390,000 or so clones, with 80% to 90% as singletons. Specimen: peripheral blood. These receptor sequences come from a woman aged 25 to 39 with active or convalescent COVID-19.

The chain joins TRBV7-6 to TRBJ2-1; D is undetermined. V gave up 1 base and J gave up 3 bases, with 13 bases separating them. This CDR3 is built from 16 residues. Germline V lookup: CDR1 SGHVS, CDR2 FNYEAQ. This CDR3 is CASSLDQDFYYNEQFF. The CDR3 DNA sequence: TGTGCCAGCAGCTTAGACCAGGATTTTTACTACAATGAGCAGTTCTTC.

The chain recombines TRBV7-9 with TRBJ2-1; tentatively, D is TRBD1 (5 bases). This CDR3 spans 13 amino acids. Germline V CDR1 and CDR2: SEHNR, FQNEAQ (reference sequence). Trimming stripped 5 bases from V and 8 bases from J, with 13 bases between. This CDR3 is CASSPQGADEQFF. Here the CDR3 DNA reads TGTGCCAGCAGCCCCCAGGGTGCCGATGAGCAGTTCTTC.

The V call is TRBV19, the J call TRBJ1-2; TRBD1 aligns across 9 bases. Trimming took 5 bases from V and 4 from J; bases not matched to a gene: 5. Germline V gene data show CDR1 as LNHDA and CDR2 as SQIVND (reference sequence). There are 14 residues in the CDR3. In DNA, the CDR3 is TGTGCCAGTAGTGACGGACAGGGGATCTATGGCTACACCTTC. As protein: CASSDGQGIYGYTF.

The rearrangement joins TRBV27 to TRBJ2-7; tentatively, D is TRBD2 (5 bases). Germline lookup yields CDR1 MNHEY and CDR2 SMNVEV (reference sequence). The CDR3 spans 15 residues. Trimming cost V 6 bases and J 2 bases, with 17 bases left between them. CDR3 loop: CASSPIAGVAYEQYF. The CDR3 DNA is TGTGCCAGCAGCCCGATTGCCGGGGTTGCCTACGAGCAGTACTTC.

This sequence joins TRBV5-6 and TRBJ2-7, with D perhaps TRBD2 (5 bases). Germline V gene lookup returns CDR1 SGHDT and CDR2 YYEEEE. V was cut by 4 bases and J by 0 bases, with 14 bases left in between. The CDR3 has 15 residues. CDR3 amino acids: CASSLAGLHSYEQYF. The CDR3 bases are TGTGCCAGCAGCCTGGCCGGACTCCACTCCTACGAGCAGTACTTC.

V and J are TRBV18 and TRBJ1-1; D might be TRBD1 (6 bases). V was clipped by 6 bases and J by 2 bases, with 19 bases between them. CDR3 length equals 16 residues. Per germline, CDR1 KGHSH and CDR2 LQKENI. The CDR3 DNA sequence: TGTGCCAGCTCGGAGCGGCCTCCAGGGGACAACACTGAAGCTTTCTTT. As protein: CASSERPPGDNTEAFF.

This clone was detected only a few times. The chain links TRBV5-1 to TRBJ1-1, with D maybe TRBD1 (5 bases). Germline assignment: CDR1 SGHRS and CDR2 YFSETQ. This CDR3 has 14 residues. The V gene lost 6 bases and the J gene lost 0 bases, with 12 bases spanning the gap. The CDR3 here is CASTQTDMNTEAFF. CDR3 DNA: TGCGCCAGCACCCAGACAGATATGAACACTGAAGCTTTCTTT.

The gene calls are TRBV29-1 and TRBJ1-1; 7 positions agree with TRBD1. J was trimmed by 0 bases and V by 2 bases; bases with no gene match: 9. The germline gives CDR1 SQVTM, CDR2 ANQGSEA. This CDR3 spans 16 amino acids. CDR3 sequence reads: CSVESGEQGMNTEAFF. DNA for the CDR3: TGCAGCGTTGAAAGTGGGGAACAGGGGATGAACACTGAAGCTTTCTTT.

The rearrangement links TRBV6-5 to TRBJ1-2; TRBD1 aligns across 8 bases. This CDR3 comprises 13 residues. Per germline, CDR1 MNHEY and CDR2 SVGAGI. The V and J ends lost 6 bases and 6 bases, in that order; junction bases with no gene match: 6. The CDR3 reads CASRVTGVHGYTF. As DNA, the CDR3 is TGTGCCAGCAGGGTGACAGGGGTTCATGGCTACACCTTC.

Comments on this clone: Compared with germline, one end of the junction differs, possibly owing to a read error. This chain's CDR3 is CASSLVRGQAGNF. The CDR3 nucleotides read TGCGCCAGCAGCTTGGTAAGGGGGCAAGCCGGTAACTTC. The gene calls are TRBV5-1 and TRBJ2-7; 7 nucleotides line up with TRBD1. The length of the CDR3 is 13 residues. Per germline, CDR1 SGHRS and CDR2 YFSETQ.

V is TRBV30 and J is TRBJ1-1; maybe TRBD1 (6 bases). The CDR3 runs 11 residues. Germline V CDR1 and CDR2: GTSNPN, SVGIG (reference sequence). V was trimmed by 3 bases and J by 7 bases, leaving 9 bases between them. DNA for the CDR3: TGTGCCTGGAGCGGACAGTTTGAAGCTTTCTTT. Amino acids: CAWSGQFEAFF.

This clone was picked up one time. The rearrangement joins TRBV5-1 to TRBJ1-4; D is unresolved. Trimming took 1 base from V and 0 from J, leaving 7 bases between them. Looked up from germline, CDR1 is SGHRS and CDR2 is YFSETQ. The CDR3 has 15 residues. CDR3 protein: CASSLSGATNEKLFF. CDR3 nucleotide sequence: TGCGCCAGCAGCTTGTCGGGAGCAACTAATGAAAAACTGTTTTTT.

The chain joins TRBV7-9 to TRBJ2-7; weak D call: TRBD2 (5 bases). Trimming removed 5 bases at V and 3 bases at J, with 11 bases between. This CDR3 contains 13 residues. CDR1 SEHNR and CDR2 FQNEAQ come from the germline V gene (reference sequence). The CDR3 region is CASSPRGNYEQYF. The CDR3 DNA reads TGTGCCAGCAGCCCCCGGGGTAACTACGAGCAGTACTTC. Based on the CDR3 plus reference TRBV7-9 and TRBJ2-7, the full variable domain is DTGVSQNPRHKITKRGQNVTFRCDPISEHNRLYWYRQTLGQGPEFLTYFQNEAQLEKSRLLSDRFSAERPKGSFSTLEIQRTEQGDSAMYLCASSPRGNYEQYFGPGTRLTVT.

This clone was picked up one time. CDR3: CASSLDTGIEQYF. DNA of the CDR3: TGTGCCAGCAGCCTAGACACAGGGATCGAGCAGTACTTC. The chain links TRBV5-4 to TRBJ2-7; D is perhaps TRBD1 (6 bases). CDR3 length: 13 residues. V was pared by 4 bases and J by 6 bases, with 14 bases between. Germline V lookup: CDR1 SGHNT, CDR2 YYREEE (reference sequence).

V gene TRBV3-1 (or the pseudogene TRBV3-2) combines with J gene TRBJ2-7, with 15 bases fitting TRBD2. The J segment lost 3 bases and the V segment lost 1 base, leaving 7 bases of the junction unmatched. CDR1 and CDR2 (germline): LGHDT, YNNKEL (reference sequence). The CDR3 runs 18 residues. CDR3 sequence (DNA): TGTGCCAGCAGCCAAGTGGGACTAGCGGGAGGCACCTACTACGAGCAGTACTTC. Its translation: CASSQVGLAGGTYYEQYF.

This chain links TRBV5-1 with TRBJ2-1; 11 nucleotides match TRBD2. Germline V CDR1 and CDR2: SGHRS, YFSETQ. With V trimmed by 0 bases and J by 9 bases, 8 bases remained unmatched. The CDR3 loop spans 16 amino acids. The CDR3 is CASSLEVLAGGGEQFF. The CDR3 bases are TGCGCCAGCAGCTTGGAGGTTCTAGCGGGAGGAGGTGAGCAGTTCTTC.

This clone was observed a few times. CDR3 bases: TGTGCCAGCAGTAGACAGGTCTACACTGAAGCTTTCTTT. Its translation is CASSRQVYTEAFF. The V gene is TRBV27, the J gene TRBJ1-1, with a tentative D call TRBD1 (6 bases). Germline V gene sequence: CDR1 MNHEY, CDR2 SMNVEV (reference sequence). The CDR3 consists of 13 residues. Trimming pared 5 bases from V and 3 bases from J, leaving 10 bases between.

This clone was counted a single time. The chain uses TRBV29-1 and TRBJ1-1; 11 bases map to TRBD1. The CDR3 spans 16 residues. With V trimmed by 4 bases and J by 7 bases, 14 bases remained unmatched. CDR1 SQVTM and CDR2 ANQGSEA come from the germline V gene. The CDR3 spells CSVGRFVGQGEVEAFF. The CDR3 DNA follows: TGCAGCGTTGGTAGATTCGTGGGACAGGGGGAAGTTGAAGCTTTCTTT.